What follows describes a single TCR beta chain. The specificity of this receptor is unknown. No much larger clone exists at a distance of one base, and base qualities are not known. The data are from a study of blood T cell repertoires in COVID-19 (TCRdb year 2020). Concerning the study at large: Samples covering the acute and convalescent phases of COVID-19 were provided by collaborators in the United States, Italy and Spain. The prospective study material was composed of cDNA or gDNA derived from T cells, B-cell-depleted T cells, or PBMCs. Deeply sampled blood TCRbeta repertoires from subjects exposed to, actively infected with, or recovered from COVID-19 were included in the dataset. The repertoires were released in a freely available public database meant as a resource for research on the immune response to SARS-CoV-2. Samples were obtained from the ongoing ImmuneRACE study (first 160 participants) and from approximately 1,200 subjects provided by 6 global collaborators. The sample metadata nearly always contained a de-identified subject ID, COVID-19 status, age in years and sex. HLA class I and class II types, where available, came from metadata supplied by the sample provider rather than from assay-based typing.

The CDR3 starts with the cysteine, ends with the phenylalanine, and has 18 residues. The retained sequence is limited to the CDR3, 54 bases, with the frame set at the first base. At the junction V is shortened by 1 base and J by 1 base; bases outside the gene matches: 8. For CDR1 and CDR2, the germline V gene lists SGHRS and YFSETQ. General conclusions and limits of the study: The amount of clinical and demographic metadata varied by source and participant and was provided uncurated.

Samples from volunteer blood donors who had recovered from COVID-19 were contributed by a second Seattle source. Collaborating institutions collected whole blood in K2EDTA tubes following their own protocols. Collaborator samples were shipped for TCRbeta analysis as frozen whole blood, isolated PBMCs, or DNA extracted from either sample type. TCRbeta CDR3 regions were amplified from genomic DNA by means of the immunoSEQ Assay, a bias-controlled multiplex PCR. In the source study's methods: The number of nucleated cells in each sample was estimated by amplification of reference gene primers within the assay. Sequence reads were collapsed and filtered to measure the absolute abundance of every unique TCRbeta CDR3 rearrangement. Productive Simpson clonality was computed per sample as the square root of Simpson's diversity index over productive rearrangements. TCRdb took this table from immuneACCESS and kept in-frame rearrangements with V and J called. Such tables lack part of the clones; where checked against another copy, unresolved V genes explain under half of the gap, and the rest is unexplained. That table furnishes V, J and clone size, whereas the DNA furnished D and trimming. In this sample the table shows more than 100,000 clones, roughly 83% of which occur a single time. The ten biggest clones cover about 12% of the sample.

Here the chain combines TRBV5-1 and TRBJ1-1, with 12 junctional bases fitting TRBD1. Sequenced input: peripheral blood. The receptor was derived from a woman aged 25 to 39 who had recovered from COVID-19. The sequence in DNA is TGCGCCAGCAGCTTGATGGGACAGGGGGCCCTTAAGAACACTGAAGCTTTCTTT. Translated, it gives CASSLMGQGALKNTEAFF. Full variable domain (CDR3 extended with the reference TRBV5-1 and TRBJ1-1 proteins): KAGVTQTPRYLIKTRGQQVTLSCSPISGHRSVSWYQQTPGQGLQFLFEYFSETQRNKGNFPGRFSGRQFSNSRSEMNVSTLELGDSALYLCASSLMGQGALKNTEAFFGQGTRLTVV.